Below are 16 T cell receptor beta chains sequenced from a single sample in a study of PD-L1 blockade in urothelial cancer (dated by TCRdb to about 2017). Library method: the immunoSEQ multiplex PCR assay. The table comes from immuneACCESS by way of TCRdb, which keeps in-frame sequences with V and J called. Part of the clones is missing from these tables; in studies checked, under half for an unresolved V gene and the rest for unknown reasons. This sample lists more than 90,000 clones; about 91% were detected once. The ten top clones hold less than 4.5% of the sample. What the time point label conveys for this sample: peripheral blood 6 weeks after treatment start. The source material was PBMCs, sampled around atezolizumab (anti-PD-L1) treatment. The source of these receptors is a man between 60 and 75 years old with urothelial cancer.

The sample holds one count of this clone. The chain links TRBV5-1 to TRBJ2-1; TRBD2 matches 7 bases. The germline gives CDR1 SGHRS, CDR2 YFSETQ. The CDR3 runs 11 residues. V shed 6 bases, J shed 11 bases, and the junction held 5 bases outside the gene matches. The CDR3 sequence: CASTRGGQQFF. The CDR3 DNA is TGCGCCAGCACCCGCGGGGGTCAGCAGTTCTTC.

This sequence joins TRBV4-3 and TRBJ2-5, with TRBD2 identical over 7 bases. The germline V gene has CDR1 LGHNA and CDR2 YSLEER. The V and J ends lost 0 bases and 5 bases, in that order; junction bases with no gene match: 9. The CDR3 loop spans 16 amino acids. The CDR3: CASSQDRGGVLETQYF. In DNA, the CDR3 is TGCGCCAGCAGCCAAGATAGGGGAGGGGTTCTGGAGACCCAGTACTTC.

The chain is built from TRBV28 and TRBJ2-5, with D maybe TRBD1 (5 bases). The CDR3 has 14 amino acids. Germline CDR1 MDHEN, CDR2 SYDVKM. Between the trimmed V and J ends, which lost 6 bases and 5 bases, there was a span of 16 bases. The CDR3 sequence is CASSWPSAGETQYF. The DNA of the CDR3 is TGTGCCAGCAGCTGGCCCTCGGCAGGGGAGACCCAGTACTTC.

This chain links TRBV7-9 with TRBJ2-1; the match to TRBD2 covers 10 bases. The CDR3 sequence is 15 residues long. The V and J ends lost 2 bases and 6 bases, in that order; junction bases with no gene match: 4. Germline CDR1 is SEHNR and CDR2 is FQNEAQ (reference sequence). The CDR3: CASSLRLAGANEQFF. Written as DNA, the CDR3 is TGTGCCAGCAGCTTAAGGCTAGCGGGAGCCAATGAGCAGTTCTTC.

This clone showed up just once. The genes are TRBV27 and TRBJ2-1; 7 bases are a match to TRBD2. CDR1 and CDR2 (germline): MNHEY, SMNVEV (reference sequence). The CDR3 length is 16 residues. With V trimmed by 5 bases and J by 1 base, 8 bases remained unmatched. The CDR3 reads CASSPFLAESYNEQFF. The CDR3 nucleotides read TGTGCCAGCAGTCCCTTCCTAGCGGAGTCCTACAATGAGCAGTTCTTC.

In this sample, this clone turned up once. This chain uses TRBV5-4 with TRBJ1-2, with D tentatively TRBD1 (5 bases). Germline loops: CDR1 SGHNT, CDR2 YYREEE (reference sequence). The V end was cut by 4 bases, the J end by 2 bases, with 12 bases between. CDR3 length: 14 residues. The CDR3 protein is CASSPEGRNYGYTF. CDR3 nucleotides: TGTGCCAGCAGCCCGGAGGGGAGGAACTATGGCTACACCTTC.

This chain links TRBV6-1 with TRBJ2-7, with a tentative D call TRBD1 (6 bases). The CDR3 is 14 residues long. With 6 bases removed from V and 2 bases from J, the gap between germline ends came to 14 bases. From germline, CDR1 is MNHNS and CDR2 SASEGT. In DNA form, the CDR3 reads TGTGCCAGCAGAGAACGTACAGGGCCCTACGAGCAGTACTTC. This codes for CASRERTGPYEQYF.

The chain joins TRBV6-6 to TRBJ2-1; D is undetermined. Germline V gene data show CDR1 as MNHNY and CDR2 as SVGAGI (reference sequence). The CDR3 spans 12 residues. Between the trimmed V and J ends, which lost 2 bases and 5 bases, there was a span of 4 bases. CDR3 coding DNA: TGTGCCAGCAGTTACCCCGACAATGAGCAGTTCTTC. It is translated as CASSYPDNEQFF.

V is TRBV7-8 and J is TRBJ2-7; 7 nucleotides line up with TRBD2. The germline CDR1 and CDR2 sequences are SGHVS and FQNEAQ. The CDR3 is made up of 15 amino acids. With V trimmed by 2 bases and J by 4 bases, 8 bases remained unmatched. The DNA of the CDR3 is TGTGCCAGCAGCTTAACGACGGCCGGGGGGTACGAGCAGTACTTC. Translating gives CASSLTTAGGYEQYF.

This chain links TRBV7-8 with TRBJ1-3, with 7 bases identical to TRBD1. Germline V gene data show CDR1 as SGHVS and CDR2 as FQNEAQ. The V segment lost 4 bases and the J segment 2 bases; nucleotides outside the gene matches: 8. The CDR3 loop spans 16 amino acids. The chain's CDR3 is CASSSSPQGTGNTIYF. Here the CDR3 DNA reads TGTGCCAGCAGCTCCTCCCCACAGGGGACTGGAAACACCATATATTTT.

The chain combines TRBV7-9 with TRBJ2-2; TRBD1 might be the D (6 bases). The CDR3 has 12 amino acids. The germline V gene has CDR1 SEHNR and CDR2 FQNEAQ (reference sequence). Trimming removed 7 bases from V and 5 bases from J, with 8 bases in between. The CDR3 region is CASNRVTGELFF. The CDR3 nucleotides are TGTGCCAGCAACAGGGTAACCGGGGAGCTGTTTTTT.

This clone was seen only once. The chain employs TRBV18 and TRBJ2-1; 12 nucleotides line up with TRBD2. The CDR3 length is 16 residues. V shed 6 bases, J shed 1 base, and the junction held 4 bases outside the gene matches. Germline-derived CDR1 and CDR2 are KGHSH and LQKENI. The CDR3 nucleotides are TGTGCCAGCTCTCGGACTAGCGGGGTGTCCTACAATGAGCAGTTCTTC. As protein: CASSRTSGVSYNEQFF.

The rearrangement uses TRBV9 and TRBJ2-3, with 11 bases identical to TRBD2. J was trimmed by 2 bases and V by 3 bases; bases with no gene match: 8. Per the germline V gene, CDR1 is SGDLS and CDR2 is YYNGEE. The CDR3 extends over 17 amino acids. CDR3 sequence: CASSAGGTSGPTDTQYF. The CDR3 DNA reads TGTGCCAGCAGCGCCGGGGGGACTAGCGGACCCACAGATACGCAGTATTTT.

J is TRBJ2-5 and V is TRBV7-2, with 7 bases fitting TRBD1. J gave up 2 bases and V 5 bases, and 5 bases lay outside the gene matches. The germline gives CDR1 SGHTA, CDR2 FQGNSA. This CDR3 region has 14 residues. CDR3 nucleotide sequence: TGTGCCAGCAGCCCGGGACAGTTACAAGAGACCCAGTACTTC. Amino acid sequence: CASSPGQLQETQYF.

J is TRBJ2-1 and V is TRBV4-2; tentatively, D is TRBD2 (6 bases). Germline CDR1 and CDR2: LGHNA and YNFKEQ. The CDR3 extends over 13 amino acids. The V end was cut by 1 base, the J end by 9 bases, with 10 bases between. The CDR3 DNA sequence: TGTGCCAGCAGCCAAGCACTAGCCGGTGAGCAGTTCTTC. This gives the protein CASSQALAGEQFF.

This chain joins TRBV7-2 and TRBJ1-1; no clear D. Trimming took off 5 bases at V and 2 bases at J, with 9 bases between the two ends. The CDR3 extends over 13 amino acids. Looked up from germline, CDR1 is SGHTA and CDR2 is FQGNSA. The CDR3 loop is CASSPNINTEAFF. CDR3 bases: TGTGCCAGCAGCCCTAATATCAACACTGAAGCTTTCTTT.